These 24 T cell receptor beta chains were all obtained from the same sample, sequenced in a study of blood T cell repertoires in COVID-19. Using immunoSEQ multiplex PCR, the repertoire was profiled, and TCRdb retains in-frame clones only, with some absent. The sample includes roughly 59,000 clones, 70% to 85% of them seen just once. The sample consisted of peripheral blood. These receptors came from a human donor in a cohort sampled during active COVID-19.

The chain carries TRBV5-6 and TRBJ2-3; D is unresolved. Germline-derived CDR1 and CDR2 are SGHDT and YYEEEE. V was pared by 2 bases and J by 1 base, with 8 bases between. The CDR3 sequence is 14 residues long. As DNA, the CDR3 is TGTGCCAGCAGCTTTGGAGACCGCACAGATACGCAGTATTTT. Residues: CASSFGDRTDTQYF. Drawing the rest from reference TRBV5-6 and TRBJ2-3, the complete variable domain is DAGVTQSPTHLIKTRGQQVTLRCSPKSGHDTVSWYQQALGQGPQFIFQYYEEEERQRGNFPDRFSGHQFPNYSSELNVNALLLGDSALYLCASSFGDRTDTQYFGPGTRLTVL.

V and J are TRBV4-3 and TRBJ1-5; tentative D call: TRBD1 (6 bases). This CDR3 is built from 16 residues. Trimming removed 0 bases at V and 6 bases at J, with 15 bases between. Germline CDR1 is LGHNA and CDR2 is YSLEER. The chain's CDR3 is CASSQDWEQGGQPQHF. Written as DNA, the CDR3 is TGCGCCAGCAGCCAAGACTGGGAACAGGGTGGTCAGCCCCAGCATTTT.

This chain uses TRBV5-6 with TRBJ1-2; tentative D call: TRBD1 (6 bases). Germline values: CDR1 SGHDT, CDR2 YYEEEE. The CDR3 is 14 residues long. V lost 1 base, J lost 3 bases, and 10 bases lay in between. DNA of the CDR3: TGTGCCAGCAGCTTGACAGGGTTGGACTATGGCTACACCTTC. Translated: CASSLTGLDYGYTF.

J is TRBJ2-5 and V is TRBV5-6; possible D gene TRBD1, 5 bases. Trimming cost V 0 bases and J 4 bases, with 13 bases left between them. The CDR3 is 15 amino acids. Germline-derived CDR1 and CDR2 are SGHDT and YYEEEE. In nucleotides, the CDR3 is TGTGCCAGCAGCTTGGCCGGGCAGGGAAGAGAGACCCAGTACTTC. It encodes CASSLAGQGRETQYF.

The chain recombines TRBV24-1 with TRBJ2-3; 11 bases line up with TRBD2. The V and J ends lost 7 bases and 6 bases, in that order; junction bases with no gene match: 11. CDR1 is KGHDR, CDR2 SFDVKD, per germline. The CDR3 has 16 amino acids. The CDR3 DNA sequence: TGTGCCACCAGCCCTTCGGGTAGCGGGAGGGCGGATACGCAGTATTTT. Translating it yields CATSPSGSGRADTQYF.

The V gene is TRBV19, the J gene TRBJ2-1; 10 bases agree with TRBD2. CDR1 LNHDA and CDR2 SQIVND come from the germline V gene (reference sequence). The trim removed 5 bases at V and 2 bases at J, leaving 6 bases unmatched. This CDR3 has 16 residues. CDR3 in amino acids: CASSPRTSGAYNEQFF. The CDR3 DNA reads as TGTGCCAGTAGTCCCCGGACTAGCGGAGCCTACAATGAGCAGTTCTTC.

Only a few counts were recorded for this clone. The J gene is TRBJ2-3, the V gene TRBV7-2; D gene uncertain. CDR1 and CDR2 from the germline V gene are SGHTA and FQGNSA. This CDR3 has 16 residues. The V end lost 0 bases, the J end lost 4 bases, and 14 bases lay between the germline ends. CDR3 coding DNA: TGTGCCAGCAGCTTAGCGGTTGGGCGAAAGGCAGATACGCAGTATTTT. Translation gives CASSLAVGRKADTQYF.

The CDR3 nucleotides are TGTGCCACCAGTGATCCGACGAGGCTTGGGGAGACCCAGTACTTC. This gives the protein CATSDPTRLGETQYF. This chain joins TRBV24-1 and TRBJ2-5; no definite D call. The V gene's germline CDR1 is KGHDR and CDR2 SFDVKD. This CDR3 region has 15 residues. Trimming stripped 3 bases from V and 5 bases from J, with 15 bases between.

This clone was detected a few times. This chain joins TRBV28 and TRBJ2-4; D gene unclear. From germline, CDR1 is MDHEN and CDR2 SYDVKM. The CDR3 spans 16 residues. V was trimmed by 3 bases and J by 0 bases, leaving 12 bases between them. The CDR3 sequence is CASSLLSTVAKNIQYF. DNA of the CDR3: TGTGCCAGCAGTTTGCTTTCGACTGTAGCCAAAAACATTCAGTACTTC.

The genes are TRBV12-3 or TRBV12-4 and TRBJ1-1; D is perhaps TRBD1 (6 bases). Between the trimmed V and J ends, which lost 3 bases and 8 bases, there was a span of 10 bases. This CDR3 contains 12 residues. Written as DNA, the CDR3 is TGTGCCAGCAGTTTTCTCGACAGGGAAGCTTTCTTT. Residues: CASSFLDREAFF.

V and J are TRBV18 and TRBJ2-2; 9 bases line up with TRBD2. V shed 5 bases, J shed 6 bases, and the junction held 10 bases outside the gene matches. The CDR3 length is 16 residues. Germline CDR1 is KGHSH and CDR2 is LQKENI. The DNA for the CDR3 is TGTGCCAGCTCATCCTTTAGCGGGAGCGGGCCCGGGGAGCTGTTTTTT. This sequence encodes CASSSFSGSGPGELFF.

This clone appeared a few times. This rearrangement joins TRBV15 to TRBJ1-6; tentative D call: TRBD1 (5 bases). CDR1 is LNHNV and CDR2 is YYDKDF in the germline V gene (reference sequence). Trimming left V 4 bases short and J 7 bases short, with 17 bases between. This CDR3 region has 16 residues. The CDR3 reads CATSNPAGLGNSPLHF. The CDR3 DNA is TGTGCCACCAGCAACCCTGCGGGGCTTGGAAATTCACCCCTCCACTTT.

The V call is TRBV11-2, the J call TRBJ2-3; maybe TRBD2 (5 bases). This CDR3 spans 16 amino acids. CDR1 and CDR2 (germline): SGHAT, FQNNGV. V gave up 3 bases and J gave up 1 base, with 14 bases separating them. The CDR3 nucleotides are TGTGCCAGCAGCTTCGAGGGTGGCCTAGGCACAGATACGCAGTATTTT. It is translated as CASSFEGGLGTDTQYF.

This chain joins TRBV4-2 and TRBJ2-4, with 12 bases fitting TRBD2. Trimming at V came to 4 bases and at J to 0 bases, leaving 16 bases not matched to a gene. This CDR3 has 21 amino acids. The germline V gene has CDR1 LGHNA and CDR2 YNFKEQ. CDR3 in DNA: TGTGCCAGCAGCCCCATTACTCTAGCGGGAGGGCCCCAACTAGCCAAAAACATTCAGTACTTC. Its translation is CASSPITLAGGPQLAKNIQYF.

The chain links TRBV27 to TRBJ2-2; TRBD2 agrees at 11 bases. V was pared by 0 bases and J by 8 bases, with 8 bases of the junction left unmatched. Germline-derived CDR1 and CDR2 are MNHEY and SMNVEV (reference sequence). The length of the CDR3 is 17 residues. The CDR3 reads CASSLSIGASGRGELFF. In DNA form, the CDR3 reads TGTGCCAGCAGTTTATCGATTGGGGCTAGCGGGAGGGGGGAGCTGTTTTTT.

This sequence joins TRBV2 and TRBJ1-6; D gene uncertain. CDR1 SNHLY and CDR2 FYNNEI come from the germline V gene. The CDR3 is made up of 16 amino acids. V gave up 5 bases and J gave up 5 bases, with 16 bases separating them. The CDR3 bases are TGTGCCAGCAGTCCCTCTCACGGGAAGAATAATTCACCCCTCCACTTT. This encodes CASSPSHGKNNSPLHF.

This chain connects TRBV7-9 to TRBJ2-7; 11 bases are shared with TRBD1. J gave up 4 bases and V 5 bases, and 10 bases lay outside the gene matches. The CDR3 is 16 amino acids. Germline lookup yields CDR1 SEHNR and CDR2 FQNEAQ (reference sequence). CDR3 nucleotides: TGTGCCAGCAGCGCCGGCCCCGGGACAGGGGGGTACGAGCAGTACTTC. This gives the protein CASSAGPGTGGYEQYF.

The chain employs TRBV4-2 and TRBJ2-1; 9 bases fit TRBD2. This CDR3 region has 16 residues. V was clipped by 2 bases and J by 4 bases; unmatched bases: 6. Germline CDR1 is LGHNA and CDR2 is YNFKEQ. In DNA, the CDR3 is TGTGCCAGCAGCCAACAGACTAGCGGAACTTACAATGAGCAGTTCTTC. It codes for CASSQQTSGTYNEQFF.

The chain recombines TRBV7-9 with TRBJ1-1; perhaps TRBD1 as D (5 bases). In germline, CDR1 is SEHNR, CDR2 FQNEAQ (reference sequence). Trimming stripped 1 base from V and 14 bases from J, with 11 bases between. This CDR3 is 11 amino acids long. DNA of the CDR3: TGTGCCAGCAGCTTAGGCCAGGGCGTCTTCTTT. It encodes CASSLGQGVFF.

The chain joins TRBV14 to TRBJ1-1, with no clear D. V lost 0 bases and J lost 3, with 14 bases in between. Germline CDR1 reads SGHDN; CDR2 reads FVKESK. CDR3 size: 16 residues. CDR3 residues: CASSQESGVIYTEAFF. The DNA for the CDR3 is TGTGCCAGCAGCCAAGAAAGCGGGGTGATTTACACTGAAGCTTTCTTT.

This clone has only one observation. The chain couples TRBV5-1 to TRBJ1-2, with a weak D call TRBD1 (5 bases). The CDR3 has 15 amino acids. Per the germline V gene, CDR1 is SGHRS and CDR2 is YFSETQ. V was shortened by 4 bases and J by 3 bases, with 16 bases between the two germline ends. CDR3: CASSTQGRADYGYTF. The CDR3 DNA follows: TGCGCCAGCAGCACCCAGGGAAGGGCGGACTATGGCTACACCTTC.

The chain joins TRBV9 to TRBJ1-4; no clear D. This CDR3 region has 15 residues. The V gene lost 4 bases and the J gene lost 7 bases, with 17 bases spanning the gap. Germline V gene lookup returns CDR1 SGDLS and CDR2 YYNGEE. The CDR3 DNA reads TGTGCCAGCAGCCCTGGCGGGCCGCCTTTTGAAAAACTGTTTTTT. This sequence encodes CASSPGGPPFEKLFF.

The chain links TRBV6-6 to TRBJ1-5; 7 bases agree with TRBD1. The CDR3 totals 15 residues. CDR1 and CDR2 from the germline V gene are MNHNY and SVGAGI (reference sequence). The junction had 7 bases not matched to a gene; V was cut back by 2 bases and J by 6 bases. CDR3 in DNA: TGTGCCAGCAGTTACGATACAGGGGTGGGTCAGCCCCAGCATTTT. Amino acids: CASSYDTGVGQPQHF.

This clone was recorded once. The chain links TRBV12-3 or TRBV12-4 to TRBJ1-1, with D hard to call. The CDR3 spans 12 residues. V lost 6 bases to trimming and J lost 10 bases, with 15 bases between them. CDR3 sequence reads: CASSLTGLVAFF. The CDR3 DNA reads TGTGCCAGCAGCCTCACCGGGTTAGTAGCTTTCTTT.